The sequence of this TCR beta chain was determined in a study of graft-versus-host responses after intestinal transplantation. For the study at large: Multivisceral, liver-intestinal, or isolated intestinal transplants were received by the recipients. Once they had received anti-thymocyte globulin induction, all recipients took tacrolimus and steroids for approximately three years.

The assay was immunoSEQ multiplex PCR, and TCRdb's table has in-frame clones only and misses some. The top ten clones hold roughly 2.5% of a sample with 9,100 or so clones, approximately 89% of them seen once. Trimming pared 1 base from V and 0 bases from J, leaving 22 bases between. The V gene's germline CDR1 is MNHEY and CDR2 SMNVEV (reference sequence). The CDR3 consists of 19 residues. Regarding the study as a whole: Clonal ratios of graft-versus-host to host-versus-graft in allografts were high for patients exhibiting graft-donor T cell macrochimerism.

About this clone itself: Its antigen is not identified.

The chain recombines TRBV27 with TRBJ2-7; unclear D gene. The sequence derives from a human patient who received an intestinal transplant, so some T cells may come from the graft donor. The material sequenced was PBMCs, taken roughly 43 days after intestinal transplant. CDR3 in amino acids: CASSLFPGPPSWGSYEQYF. The CDR3 DNA is TGTGCCAGCAGTTTATTCCCGGGCCCCCCCTCGTGGGGCTCCTACGAGCAGTACTTC.